Detailed here is one T cell receptor (beta chain). Its matching antigen is unknown. Blood libraries mostly used approximately 480 ng genomic DNA, six replicates each. TCRdb's copy holds only in-frame clones and misses some; the assay was immunoSEQ multiplex PCR. The sample carries about 72,000 clones, over 70% recorded once. Stage II-IVA oral cavity squamous cell carcinoma was new and untreated by systemic or radiation therapy. No culture or expansion preceded analysis of these blood cells. The CDR3 sequence is 17 residues long. Trimming pared 3 bases from V and 0 bases from J, leaving 17 bases between. Germline lookup yields CDR1 LNHDA and CDR2 SQIVND (reference sequence). The data originate from a study of neoadjuvant anti-PD-1 for oral cavity cancer. Study-level findings and limits: Higher pretreatment blood Treg/Th17 ratios correlated with higher pretreatment blood and lower post-treatment tumor TCRbeta clonality.

The rearrangement uses TRBV19 and TRBJ1-1; possibly TRBD1 for D (5 bases). Sequencing used PBMCs, obtained before nivolumab (anti-PD-1) treatment. The source is a person between 40 and 80 years old with oral cavity squamous cell carcinoma. CDR3 loop: CASSIGLVRAVNTEAFF. DNA for the CDR3: TGTGCCAGTAGTATCGGACTTGTCAGGGCAGTGAACACTGAAGCTTTCTTT.